The clone carrying this TCR beta chain appeared many times. Its target is not known. The CDR3 runs 13 residues. V lost 8 bases and J lost 2, with 13 bases in between. From germline, CDR1 is LNHDA and CDR2 SQIVND (reference sequence). MiXCR, applied by TCRdb to the RACE reads, yields one record per CDR3 protein. This table has roughly 90,000 distinct CDR3 sequences, approximately 11% appearing once. The sample's time point: patch test 3, about 24 weeks after DPC sensitization. As for treatment: therapeutic diphenylcyclopropenone sensitization with weekly scalp DPC. Staff drew blood before applying each patch test. Sample donors consisted of patients with alopecia, aged 18 to 70 years, who were suitable for DPC. The data are from a study of human T cells and chemical hapten exposure. About the research overall: The study sensitized with 2% DPC on an approximately 2 cm by approximately 2 cm patch of upper inner arm skin.

Study-wide results and limits: Controls formed significantly fewer large CDR3 similarity clusters than expanded TCRs did.

The chain combines TRBV19 with TRBJ2-7; tentatively, D is TRBD2 (6 bases). Specimen: whole blood, collected in connection with sensitization to the hapten diphenylcyclopropenone (DPC). The TCR was taken from a woman in her 30s with alopecia areata. Some clones in this sample may be carry-over from other donors' samples. The CDR3 DNA reads TGTGCCAGTGCGGGACGCGACGCCTACGAGCAGTACTTC. Translating gives CASAGRDAYEQYF.